This is a list of T cell receptor beta chains from one sample in a study of control samples from healthy donors and cancer patients. The repertoire was sequenced with immunoSEQ multiplex PCR; TCRdb's copy has only in-frame clones and lacks some. The sample lists some 130,000 clones, roughly 90% occurring once. Specimen: PBMCs. All receptors derive from a man in his forties or fifties with head and neck cancer. Each CDR3 is given with its conserved first and last residue. The order of the fields is CDR3 DNA, CDR3 protein, J gene, D gene, V gene, clone size. The D gene is left open where the match is weak. The size of a clone is reported for some rows only, either as once, few or many, or as a class for expanded clones.

CDR3nt: TGTGCCAGCAGCTTCGAAGGGTTGGGCACTGAAGCTTTCTTT; CDR3aa: CASSFEGLGTEAFF; j_gene: TRBJ1-1; d_gene: NA; v_gene: TRBV7-9; abundance: NA
CDR3nt: TGTGCCAGCAGCACCTCCGGGACAGGGGGCTACGAGCAGTACTTC; CDR3aa: CASSTSGTGGYEQYF; j_gene: TRBJ2-7; d_gene: TRBD1; v_gene: TRBV28; abundance: NA
CDR3nt: TGTGCCAGCAGCTTAGGTAGCGGGCCGACCTACAATGAGCAGTTCTTC; CDR3aa: CASSLGSGPTYNEQFF; j_gene: TRBJ2-1; d_gene: TRBD2; v_gene: TRBV11-1; abundance: NA
CDR3nt: TGTGCCAGCTCCAGGGTCTGGGCAGACATTCAGTACTTC; CDR3aa: CASSRVWADIQYF; j_gene: TRBJ2-4; d_gene: NA; v_gene: TRBV18; abundance: once
CDR3nt: TGTGCCAGCAGTTACGACAGGCCGAATGAGCAGTTCTTC; CDR3aa: CASSYDRPNEQFF; j_gene: TRBJ2-1; d_gene: NA; v_gene: TRBV6-6; abundance: NA
CDR3nt: TGCAGCGTTGGTGGGGTTAACACAGATACGCAGTATTTT; CDR3aa: CSVGGVNTDTQYF; j_gene: TRBJ2-3; d_gene: NA; v_gene: TRBV29-1; abundance: NA
CDR3nt: TGTGCCAGCAGTGGCCCGGGACTAGGAGGATATGAGCAGTTCTTC; CDR3aa: CASSGPGLGGYEQFF; j_gene: TRBJ2-1; d_gene: TRBD2; v_gene: TRBV28; abundance: NA
CDR3nt: TGTGCCAGCAGTTTCCCGGACAGCTACTATGGCTACACCTTC; CDR3aa: CASSFPDSYYGYTF; j_gene: TRBJ1-2; d_gene: NA; v_gene: TRBV28; abundance: NA
CDR3nt: TGCGCCCCCAGCCGCGGGGGGGCTACCGGAACTGGGGCCAACGTCCTGACTTTC; CDR3aa: CAPSRGGATGTGANVLTF; j_gene: TRBJ2-6; d_gene: TRBD2; v_gene: TRBV5-1; abundance: NA
CDR3nt: TGTGCCAGCAGTCCCTCCCTAGCGCTAGCGGGGGACAATGAGCAGTTCTTC; CDR3aa: CASSPSLALAGDNEQFF; j_gene: TRBJ2-1; d_gene: TRBD2; v_gene: TRBV27; abundance: NA
CDR3nt: TGTGCCAGCAGCCATTCTGGGGCCAACGTCCTGACTTTC; CDR3aa: CASSHSGANVLTF; j_gene: TRBJ2-6; d_gene: NA; v_gene: TRBV3-1/TRBV3-2; abundance: once
CDR3nt: TGTGCCAGCAGGAATTCCGGGACATCGGGGACTGAAGCTTTCTTT; CDR3aa: CASRNSGTSGTEAFF; j_gene: TRBJ1-1; d_gene: NA; v_gene: TRBV28; abundance: NA